This TCR beta chain was sequenced in a study of blood T cells in healthy people across ages. Trimming left V 3 bases short and J 4 bases short, with 12 bases between. The CDR3 totals 14 residues. Alongside a J-beta primer mix, a sample-barcoded 5' primer served in a second PCR lasting about 7 to 11 cycles. Sequencing recovered at least 2.5 million CDR3-containing paired-end reads from each sample. TCRdb reanalysed the 5' RACE reads using MiXCR and keeps one entry per CDR3 protein. Of over 1,500,000 distinct CDR3 sequences in the sample, roughly two fifths were seen once. Sequenced input: blood. The chain employs TRBV12-3 or TRBV12-4 and TRBJ1-2; D uncertain. The sequence was collected from a human donor in good health. CDR3 residues: CASSFGIRGYGYTF. Here the CDR3 DNA reads TGTGCCAGCAGTTTTGGGATCAGAGGCTATGGCTACACCTTC.